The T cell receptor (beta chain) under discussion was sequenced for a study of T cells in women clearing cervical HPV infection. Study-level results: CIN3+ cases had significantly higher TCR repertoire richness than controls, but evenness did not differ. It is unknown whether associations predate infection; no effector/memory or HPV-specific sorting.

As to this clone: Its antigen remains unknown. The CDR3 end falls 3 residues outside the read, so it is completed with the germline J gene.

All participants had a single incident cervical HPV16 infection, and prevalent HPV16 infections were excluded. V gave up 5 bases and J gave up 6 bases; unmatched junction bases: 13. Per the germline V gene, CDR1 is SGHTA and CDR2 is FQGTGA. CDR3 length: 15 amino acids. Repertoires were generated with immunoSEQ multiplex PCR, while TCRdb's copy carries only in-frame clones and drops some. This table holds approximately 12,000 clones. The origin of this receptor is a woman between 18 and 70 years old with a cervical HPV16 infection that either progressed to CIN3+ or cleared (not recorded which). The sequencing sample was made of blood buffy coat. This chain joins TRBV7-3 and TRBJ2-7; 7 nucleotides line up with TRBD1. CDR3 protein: CASSQTGTAGVEQYF. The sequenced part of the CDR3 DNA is TGTGCCAGCAGCCAAACAGGGACAGCAGGGGTCGAG.